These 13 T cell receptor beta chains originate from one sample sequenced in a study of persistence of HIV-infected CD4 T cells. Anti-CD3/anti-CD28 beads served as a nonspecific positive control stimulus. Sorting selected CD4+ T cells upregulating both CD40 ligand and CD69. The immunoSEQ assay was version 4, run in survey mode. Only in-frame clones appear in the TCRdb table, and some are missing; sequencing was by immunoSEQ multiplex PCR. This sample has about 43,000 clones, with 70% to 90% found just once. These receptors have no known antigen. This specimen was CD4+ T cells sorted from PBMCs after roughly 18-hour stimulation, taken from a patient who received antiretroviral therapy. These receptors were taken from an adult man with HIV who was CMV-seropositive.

The CDR3, as DNA: TGTGCCAGCAGCCAAGATTCGGAGACGTGGCTCACCGGGGAGCTGTTTTTT. Translating it yields CASSQDSETWLTGELFF. The chain joins TRBV3-1 (or the pseudogene TRBV3-2) to TRBJ2-2, with no clear D. Trimming shortened V by 0 bases and J by 4 bases, and 15 bases separated the two germline ends. The CDR3 length is 17 residues. The germline CDR1 and CDR2 sequences are LGHDT and YNNKEL (reference sequence).

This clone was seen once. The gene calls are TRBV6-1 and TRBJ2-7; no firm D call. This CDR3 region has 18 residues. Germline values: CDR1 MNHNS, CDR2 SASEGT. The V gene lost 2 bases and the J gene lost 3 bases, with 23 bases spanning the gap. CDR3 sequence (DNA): TGTGCCAGCAGTGAAATAAGGGCCTTTGAACCAGTAAGCTACGAGCAGTACTTC. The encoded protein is CASSEIRAFEPVSYEQYF.

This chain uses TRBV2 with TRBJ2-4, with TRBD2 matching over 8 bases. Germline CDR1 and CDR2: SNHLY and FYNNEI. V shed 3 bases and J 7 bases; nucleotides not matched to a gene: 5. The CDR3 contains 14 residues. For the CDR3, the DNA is TGTGCCAGCAGTGAGTGGACTAGCTATAACATTCAGTACTTC. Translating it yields CASSEWTSYNIQYF.

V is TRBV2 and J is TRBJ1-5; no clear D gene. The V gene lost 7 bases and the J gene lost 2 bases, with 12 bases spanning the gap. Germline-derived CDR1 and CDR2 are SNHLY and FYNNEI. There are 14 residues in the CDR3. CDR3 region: CASTSRAGNQPQHF. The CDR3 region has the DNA TGTGCCAGCACCTCGAGAGCAGGCAATCAGCCCCAGCATTTT.

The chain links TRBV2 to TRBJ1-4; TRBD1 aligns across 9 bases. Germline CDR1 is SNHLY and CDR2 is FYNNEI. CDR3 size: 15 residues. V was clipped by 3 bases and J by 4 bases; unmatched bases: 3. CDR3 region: CASSDPTGGNEKLFF. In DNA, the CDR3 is TGTGCCAGCAGTGACCCGACAGGGGGTAATGAAAAACTGTTTTTT.

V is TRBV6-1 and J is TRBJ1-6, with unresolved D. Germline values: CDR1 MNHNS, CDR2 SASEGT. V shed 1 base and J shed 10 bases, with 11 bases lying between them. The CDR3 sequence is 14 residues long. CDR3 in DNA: TGTGCCAGCAGTGAAGTAGCAACGGGCTCACCCCTCCACTTT. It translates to CASSEVATGSPLHF.

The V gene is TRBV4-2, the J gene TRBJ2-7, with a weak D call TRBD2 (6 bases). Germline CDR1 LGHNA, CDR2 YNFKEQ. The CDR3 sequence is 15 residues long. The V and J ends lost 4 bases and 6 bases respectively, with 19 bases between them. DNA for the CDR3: TGTGCCAGCAGCCGGGGCAGGGACTCTTTTGGCGAGCAGTACTTC. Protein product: CASSRGRDSFGEQYF.

The DNA of the CDR3 is TGTGCCAGCAGCTCCGGACAGAGCAATGAAAAACTGTTTTTT. Translating it yields CASSSGQSNEKLFF. The chain is built from TRBV5-4 and TRBJ1-4; tentatively, D is TRBD1 (6 bases). Deletions cut 3 bases from V and 5 bases from J, with 11 bases between. Germline-derived CDR1 and CDR2 are SGHNT and YYREEE (reference sequence). This CDR3 contains 14 residues. Combining the CDR3 with reference TRBV5-4 and TRBJ1-4 gives the whole variable domain ETGVTQSPTHLIKTRGQQVTLRCSSQSGHNTVSWYQQALGQGPQFIFQYYREEENGRGNFPPRFSGLQFPNYSSELNVNALELDDSALYLCASSSGQSNEKLFFGSGTQLSVL.

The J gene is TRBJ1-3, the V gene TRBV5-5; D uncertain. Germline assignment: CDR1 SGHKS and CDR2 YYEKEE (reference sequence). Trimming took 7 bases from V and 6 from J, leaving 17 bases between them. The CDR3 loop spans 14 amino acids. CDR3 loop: CASYLTSPTNTIYF. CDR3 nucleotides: TGTGCCAGCTACCTAACTTCACCCACAAACACCATATATTTT.

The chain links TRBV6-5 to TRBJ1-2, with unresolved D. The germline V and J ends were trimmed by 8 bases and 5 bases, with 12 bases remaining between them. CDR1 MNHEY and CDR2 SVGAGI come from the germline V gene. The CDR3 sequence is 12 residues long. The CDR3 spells CASALPGYGYTF. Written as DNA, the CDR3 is TGTGCCAGCGCCCTTCCGGGGTATGGCTACACCTTC.

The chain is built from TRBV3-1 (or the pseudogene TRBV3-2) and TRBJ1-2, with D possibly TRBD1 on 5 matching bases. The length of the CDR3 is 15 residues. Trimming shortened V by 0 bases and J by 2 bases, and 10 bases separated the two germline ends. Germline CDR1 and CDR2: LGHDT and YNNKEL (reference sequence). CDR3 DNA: TGTGCCAGCAGCCAAGATTATAGACAGAACTATGGCTACACCTTC. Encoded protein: CASSQDYRQNYGYTF.

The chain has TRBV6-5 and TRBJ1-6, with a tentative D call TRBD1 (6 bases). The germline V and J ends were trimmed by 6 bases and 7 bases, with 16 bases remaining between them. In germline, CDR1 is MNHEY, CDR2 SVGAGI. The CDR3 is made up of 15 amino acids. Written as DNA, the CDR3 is TGTGCCAGCAGCCCCAGGACAGTACACAATTCACCCCTCCACTTT. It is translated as CASSPRTVHNSPLHF.

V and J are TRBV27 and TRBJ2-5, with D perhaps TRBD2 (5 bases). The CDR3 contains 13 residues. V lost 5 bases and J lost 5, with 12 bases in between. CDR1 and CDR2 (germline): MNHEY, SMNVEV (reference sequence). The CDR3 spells CASSRQRTETQYF. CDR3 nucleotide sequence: TGTGCCAGCAGTCGTCAGCGGACGGAGACCCAGTACTTC.